This T cell receptor beta chain originates from a study of cytomegalovirus exposure and HLA in healthy donors (dated by TCRdb to between 2016 and 2019). Turning to the overall study: According to a later analysis, one platform produced both the approximately 110 validation repertoires and the roughly 640 repertoires of the first cohort. The study aimed to test whether signatures of past pathogen exposure could be identified by cataloging public T cell receptors. Besides the first cohort of under 700 subjects, a separate validation cohort made up of 120 or so different subjects was used. High-throughput TCR immunosequencing, statistical association of individual TCRs with disease status, and machine learning were combined to predict cytomegalovirus infection status. What the research found in general, with its limitations: According to the authors, the approach could potentially be generalized to other disease states and immunological phenotypes. Cytomegalovirus status was reported to be diagnosed by the classifier with high specificity and sensitivity in both the original and validation cohorts. The study listed 150 to 200 TCR beta chains as associated with cytomegalovirus. In vitro tests confirmed that a few of the cytomegalovirus-associated TCR beta chains recognize cytomegalovirus antigens. A later analysis had no HLA typing for the validation cohort, so co-occurrence there was scored across all 110 or so repertoires. In a later analysis, TCRs clustered in the first cohort were found to also tend to co-occur in the approximately 120 validation repertoires, with approximately 95% of cluster scores above 0. Most TCR sequences were seen in very few donors, while some public TCRs were found in many individuals.

About this clone: Its antigen specificity is not known. No base quality values were provided; no much bigger clone lies one nucleotide off.

There are 12 amino acids in the CDR3, from cysteine to phenylalanine inclusive. Only the CDR3 part of the read is kept: 36 bases, read in frame from the first base. Trimming costs V 3 bases and J 6 bases, and their ends lie 9 bases apart. CDR1 SGDLS and CDR2 YYNGEE were looked up in the germline V gene. Separate from the roughly 630-subject first cohort, the validation cohort of about 110 subjects was the group to which the donors belonged. The library was made by the immunoSEQ multiplex PCR assay. The study's processing was this. A statistical classification framework was built to diagnose cytomegalovirus status from the catalog of TCR beta chain sequences. TCRdb carries this immuneACCESS record with in-frame sequences only. Its versions omit some clonotypes, under half of them owing to an unresolved V gene in the studies checked, with the rest unexplained. The DNA was the basis for D and trimming; V, J and clone size are from that table. The sample table holds fewer than 200,000 clones, of which 80% to 90% were seen once. The top ten clonotypes cover about 5.8% of the sample.

The V and J segments used are TRBV9 and TRBJ1-2; the D gene is perhaps TRBD1, on 6 matching bases. The sequence derives from a woman under 40 in good health and CMV-seronegative. The specimen was PBMCs. The CDR3 reads as follows: CASSARTDGYTF. At the DNA level, the sequence is TGTGCCAGCAGCGCACGGACAGATGGCTACACCTTC.